This note documents a single TCR beta chain sequence. The protocol was immunoSEQ multiplex PCR, while the TCRdb copy is restricted to in-frame clones and leaves out a portion. The table shows a few hundred thousand clones, with about four fifths occurring only once. This sample was included in a study of blood T cell repertoires in COVID-19. The CDR3 contains 14 residues. CDR1 and CDR2 from the germline V gene are SGDLS and YYNGEE. V was pared by 8 bases and J by 3 bases, with 6 bases of the junction left unmatched. The TCR was taken from a woman of 80 years or more with acute or convalescent COVID-19. Sequencing was performed on peripheral blood. The chain couples TRBV9 to TRBJ2-2; 8 nucleotides agree with TRBD1. CDR3 nucleotides: TGTGCCAGTGGACAGGGCCATCACACCGGGGAGCTGTTTTTT. This sequence encodes CASGQGHHTGELFF.